These 28 T cell receptor beta chains were all obtained from the same sample, sequenced in a study of blood T cell repertoires in COVID-19. The repertoire was sequenced with immunoSEQ multiplex PCR; TCRdb's copy has only in-frame clones and lacks some. The sample gives about 71,000 clones, approximately 80% of which show up once; 6.5% to 7.5% is in the top ten. The material sequenced was peripheral blood. Receptors originate from a young man with COVID-19, enrolled during active disease.

The chain uses TRBV6-4 and TRBJ2-1, with TRBD2 matching over 7 bases. Germline-derived CDR1 and CDR2 are MRHNA and SNTAGT. Trimming took 2 bases from V and 4 from J; bases not matched to a gene: 11. The CDR3 loop spans 17 amino acids. The CDR3 DNA sequence: TGTGCCAGCAGTGACCACCCCACTAGCGCGCCGTACAATGAGCAGTTCTTC. It translates to CASSDHPTSAPYNEQFF.

This rearrangement joins TRBV19 to TRBJ2-1; 7 bases align to TRBD1. From germline, CDR1 is LNHDA and CDR2 SQIVND (reference sequence). The CDR3 loop spans 17 amino acids. With 7 bases clipped from V and 0 bases from J, the junction kept 12 bases outside the gene matches. The CDR3 DNA sequence: TGTGCCAGTAACCCCGAAGGGGGCCGTAGCTCCTACAATGAGCAGTTCTTC. It codes for CASNPEGGRSSYNEQFF.

This clone has just a few counts. V gene TRBV19 combines with J gene TRBJ2-5, with 7 positions matching TRBD1. From germline, CDR1 is LNHDA and CDR2 SQIVND (reference sequence). This CDR3 spans 15 amino acids. J gave up 4 bases and V 9 bases, and 14 bases lay outside the gene matches. The CDR3, as DNA: TGTGCCAGCTCTGAAGGGGGCGCAATAAGAGAGACCCAGTACTTC. Translated, it gives CASSEGGAIRETQYF.

The V gene is TRBV5-1, the J gene TRBJ1-2, with a possible D match to TRBD1 (5 bases). Trimming removed 0 bases from V and 7 bases from J, with 10 bases in between. The germline V gene has CDR1 SGHRS and CDR2 YFSETQ. This CDR3 has 13 amino acids. This CDR3 reads CASSLGGTSGYTF. The CDR3 DNA reads as TGCGCCAGCAGCTTGGGAGGGACTTCTGGCTACACCTTC.

The gene calls are TRBV12-5 and TRBJ2-1; the match to TRBD2 covers 10 bases. Germline CDR1 LGHNT, CDR2 FRNRAP. V was clipped by 5 bases and J by 12 bases; unmatched bases: 13. This CDR3 has 15 amino acids. The CDR3 DNA follows: TGTGCTAGTGGTGCCTATAGCGGGAGGCCTGGTGTGCAGTTCTTC. Translation gives CASGAYSGRPGVQFF.

CDR3: CSVGQGAAGNQPQHF. The CDR3 nucleotides read TGCAGCGTGGGGCAGGGGGCAGCGGGCAATCAGCCCCAGCATTTT. The chain uses TRBV29-1 and TRBJ1-5, with 8 bases aligning to TRBD1. With 6 bases clipped from V and 2 bases from J, the junction kept 9 bases outside the gene matches. The CDR3 has 15 residues. The germline V gene has CDR1 SQVTM and CDR2 ANQGSEA.

This chain joins TRBV9 and TRBJ2-7, with a tentative D call TRBD2 (6 bases). CDR3 length: 15 residues. Trimming shortened V by 0 bases and J by 0 bases, and 10 bases separated the two germline ends. CDR1 is SGDLS and CDR2 is YYNGEE in the germline V gene. This CDR3 reads CASSVGPAGSYEQYF. In nucleotides, the CDR3 is TGTGCCAGCAGCGTAGGCCCAGCGGGCTCCTACGAGCAGTACTTC.

This clone was recorded a few times. The chain links TRBV6-5 to TRBJ1-1; TRBD1 might be the D (6 bases). The V gene lost 6 bases and the J gene lost 5 bases, with 16 bases spanning the gap. The CDR3 runs to 14 residues. CDR1 is MNHEY and CDR2 is SVGAGI in the germline V gene. CDR3 sequence (DNA): TGTGCCAGCAGGACGACCAGACAGGATACTGAAGCTTTCTTT. It codes for CASRTTRQDTEAFF.

This clone occurred once. The chain is built from TRBV7-3 and TRBJ1-1, with no clear D. The V end was cut by 2 bases, the J end by 2 bases, with 6 bases between. The CDR3 spans 13 residues. CDR1 and CDR2 from the germline V gene are SGHTA and FQGTGA. CDR3 in DNA: TGTGCCAGCAGCTTATACATAAACACTGAAGCTTTCTTT. Amino acids: CASSLYINTEAFF.

This rearrangement joins TRBV5-4 to TRBJ1-1; D remains unclear. Trimming took off 9 bases at V and 6 bases at J, with 21 bases between the two ends. Germline CDR1 reads SGHNT; CDR2 reads YYREEE (reference sequence). The CDR3 has 14 amino acids. CDR3 coding DNA: TGTGCCACCCACGATTATTCTCGGCAGGCTGAAGCTTTCTTT. It specifies CATHDYSRQAEAFF.

The chain has TRBV28 and TRBJ2-1; 10 bases line up with TRBD1. The CDR3 loop spans 16 amino acids. Unmatched junction bases numbered 1, after V lost 0 bases and J lost 2 bases. Germline CDR1 is MDHEN and CDR2 is SYDVKM. The CDR3 nucleotides read TGTGCCAGCAGTTTATGGGGGACAGGGGCCTACAATGAGCAGTTCTTC. Residues: CASSLWGTGAYNEQFF.

This clone was recorded a few times. This chain joins TRBV25-1 and TRBJ2-3; D perhaps matches TRBD1 (6 bases). V lost 2 bases and J lost 6, with 18 bases in between. This CDR3 has 16 residues. The germline CDR1 and CDR2 sequences are MGHDK and SYGVNS. The CDR3 here is CASSEPQGTGQDTQYF. CDR3 bases: TGTGCCAGCAGTGAACCACAGGGAACCGGACAGGATACGCAGTATTTT. Filled out from reference TRBV25-1 and TRBJ2-3, the complete variable domain reads EADIYQTPRYLVIGTGKKITLECSQTMGHDKMYWYQQDPGMELHLIHYSYGVNSTEKGDLSSESTVSRIRTEHFPLTLESARPSHTSQYLCASSEPQGTGQDTQYFGPGTRLTVL.

This clone was found a few times. This chain joins TRBV5-4 and TRBJ2-7; 9 bases are shared with TRBD2. The CDR3 is 15 residues long. Germline CDR1 SGHNT, CDR2 YYREEE (reference sequence). Trimming at V came to 0 bases and at J to 5 bases, leaving 6 bases not matched to a gene. CDR3 nucleotides: TGTGCCAGCAGCTTGGGGGGTAGCGGGAGCAACGAGCAGTACTTC. Translation: CASSLGGSGSNEQYF.

The rearrangement uses TRBV19 and TRBJ1-1; D remains ambiguous. There are 11 residues in the CDR3. Trimming shortened V by 1 base and J by 10 bases, and 7 bases separated the two germline ends. Per the germline V gene, CDR1 is LNHDA and CDR2 is SQIVND (reference sequence). CDR3 loop: CASSIGRGAFF. Written as DNA, the CDR3 is TGTGCCAGTAGTATAGGGCGGGGAGCTTTCTTT. The full variable domain, in which reference TRBV19 and TRBJ1-1 provide the parts outside the CDR3, is DGGITQSPKYLFRKEGQNVTLSCEQNLNHDAMYWYRQDPGQGLRLIYYSQIVNDFQKGDIAEGYSVSREKKESFPLTVTSAQKNPTAFYLCASSIGRGAFFGQGTRLTVV.

The chain recombines TRBV6-5 with TRBJ2-2; a weak D match, TRBD1 (6 bases). CDR1 is MNHEY, CDR2 SVGAGI, per germline. The CDR3 runs to 14 residues. V lost 8 bases and J lost 5, with 15 bases in between. The CDR3 coding sequence is TGTGCCAGCGGGTTGGGGGCACTAACCGGGGAGCTGTTTTTT. Translation gives CASGLGALTGELFF.

This chain links TRBV6-5 with TRBJ2-5; 9 bases are a match to TRBD1. Germline values: CDR1 MNHEY, CDR2 SVGAGI. The CDR3 spans 15 residues. J was trimmed by 4 bases and V by 2 bases; bases with no gene match: 5. The CDR3 DNA sequence: TGTGCCAGCAGTTACAAACCGGGACAGGGAGAGACCCAGTACTTC. It yields the protein CASSYKPGQGETQYF.

This chain uses TRBV30 with TRBJ1-6, with a possible D match to TRBD1 (5 bases). The CDR3 is 15 amino acids. V was pared by 0 bases and J by 12 bases, with 18 bases between. CDR1 and CDR2 from the germline V gene are GTSNPN and SVGIG (reference sequence). The CDR3 DNA sequence: TGTGCCTGGAGTGTACAGGTGGCCGGCCGTGGACCCCTCCACTTT. It yields the protein CAWSVQVAGRGPLHF.

The V and J genes are TRBV5-1 and TRBJ1-2; perhaps TRBD1 as D (5 bases). Germline assignment: CDR1 SGHRS and CDR2 YFSETQ. The CDR3 runs to 15 residues. V gave up 4 bases and J gave up 7 bases, with 20 bases separating them. As DNA, the CDR3 is TGCGCCAGCAGCCCAGAAACGGGCACCGGGGGTGGCTACACCTTC. This gives the protein CASSPETGTGGGYTF.

Concerning this clone itself: Other DNA variants within this sample encode the same CDR3. This chain joins TRBV11-2 and TRBJ2-5, with TRBD2 matching 7 bases. The CDR3 spans 14 residues. The germline V gene has CDR1 SGHAT and CDR2 FQNNGV. The V and J ends lost 5 bases and 5 bases, in that order; junction bases with no gene match: 8. The CDR3 DNA reads as TGTGCCAGCAGCCCGCGGACTAGTAGTGAGACCCAGTACTTC. It yields the protein CASSPRTSSETQYF.

The chain employs TRBV6-5 and TRBJ2-3; 7 nucleotides line up with TRBD1. The ends lost 2 bases at V and 1 base at J; junction bases unmatched: 6. The CDR3 runs to 16 residues. Germline V gene data show CDR1 as MNHEY and CDR2 as SVGAGI. DNA of the CDR3: TGTGCCAGCAGTTACGGGTCAGGGGGACGCACAGATACGCAGTATTTT. Translation gives CASSYGSGGRTDTQYF.

The chain recombines TRBV6-5 with TRBJ2-1; D gene ambiguous. The CDR3 covers 16 residues. The V and J ends lost 0 bases and 0 bases respectively, with 9 bases between them. Per the germline V gene, CDR1 is MNHEY and CDR2 is SVGAGI. The CDR3 loop reads CASSYSGFSSYNEQFF. CDR3 nucleotides: TGTGCCAGCAGTTACTCGGGCTTTAGCTCCTACAATGAGCAGTTCTTC.

J is TRBJ2-2 and V is TRBV2; D remains ambiguous. The V end was cut by 8 bases, the J end by 6 bases, with 7 bases between. Germline assignment: CDR1 SNHLY and CDR2 FYNNEI. The CDR3 runs to 11 residues. The CDR3, as DNA: TGTGCCAGCGAGTTGCCCGGGGAGCTGTTTTTT. Encoded protein: CASELPGELFF.

This rearrangement joins TRBV7-2 to TRBJ1-5; D may be TRBD1 (5 bases). The V and J ends lost 4 bases and 6 bases respectively, with 10 bases between them. The CDR3 has 13 amino acids. Germline CDR1 reads SGHTA; CDR2 reads FQGNSA. The CDR3 here is CASSSDGGQPQHF. CDR3 nucleotides: TGTGCCAGCAGCTCCGACGGGGGTCAGCCCCAGCATTTT.

The CDR3 nucleotides are TGTGCCACCATAAGGGGGGGAGGCTACACCTTC. This codes for CATIRGGGYTF. The V call is TRBV28, the J call TRBJ1-2; the D gene is possibly TRBD1 (6 bases). The CDR3 has 11 residues. Looked up from germline, CDR1 is MDHEN and CDR2 is SYDVKM. V was trimmed by 10 bases and J by 8 bases, leaving 14 bases between them.

The gene calls are TRBV27 and TRBJ2-6; D ambiguous. V was shortened by 6 bases and J by 2 bases, with 5 bases between the two germline ends. CDR1 is MNHEY and CDR2 is SMNVEV in the germline V gene (reference sequence). The CDR3 has 13 amino acids. CDR3 sequence reads: CASSWPGANVLTF. Written as DNA, the CDR3 is TGTGCCAGCAGCTGGCCTGGGGCCAACGTCCTGACTTTC.

This clone was counted a few times. The chain combines TRBV7-2 with TRBJ2-3; tentatively, D is TRBD1 (5 bases). CDR3 size: 14 residues. The V gene lost 3 bases and the J gene lost 2 bases, with 9 bases spanning the gap. CDR1 SGHTA and CDR2 FQGNSA come from the germline V gene. The DNA of the CDR3 is TGTGCCAGCAGCTTTCGACAGCACACAGATACGCAGTATTTT. It encodes CASSFRQHTDTQYF.

Comments on this clone: Compared with germline, one end of the junction differs, possibly owing to a read error. The CDR3 region has the DNA TGTGCCAGCGGTAGGGACAGGGGGTCTAGTAATTTC. Residues: CASGRDRGSSNF. This chain links TRBV2 with TRBJ2-7; 11 bases align to TRBD1. The germline V gene encodes CDR1 SNHLY and CDR2 FYNNEI. The CDR3 is made up of 12 amino acids.

This chain joins TRBV6-5 and TRBJ1-2, with D unclear. CDR1 is MNHEY and CDR2 is SVGAGI in the germline V gene. The CDR3 is made up of 15 amino acids. V dropped 0 bases and J dropped 3 bases, with 11 bases sitting between them. The CDR3 sequence: CASSYSSIGDYGYTF. The DNA of the CDR3 is TGTGCCAGCAGTTACTCGAGTATCGGGGACTATGGCTACACCTTC.